This entry concerns a single TCR beta chain. The antigen remains unidentified. Germline CDR1 reads SGHTA; CDR2 reads FQGNSA. V lost 1 base and J lost 1, with 7 bases in between. This CDR3 has 14 amino acids. The data are from a study of T-cell memory formation after mild COVID-19. Turning to the study itself: Largely, TCR clusters stayed within a single donor. General study points: Contracting clones localized mainly to CM and EM when CD4+ and mainly to EMRA when CD8+. Still unconfirmed is whether the second-wave clones peaking on day 37 recognized SARS-CoV-2.

TCRdb reprocessed the 5' RACE reads via MiXCR and lists one record per CDR3 protein. The table records around 450,000 distinct CDR3 sequences, 20% of them present only once. The sequence was obtained from an adult woman who had mild COVID-19 (a few samples of this study predate the infection). Cell type and time point are not known. The source material was PBMCs or a T cell subset sorted from them (not recorded which). The rearrangement joins TRBV7-2 to TRBJ1-1; D ambiguous. The CDR3 coding sequence is TGTGCCAGCAGCTTAGTTTGGGGGAACACTGAAGCTTTCTTT. Protein product: CASSLVWGNTEAFF. Full variable domain (remainder filled in from reference TRBV7-2 and TRBJ1-1): GAGVSQSPSNKVTEKGKDVELRCDPISGHTALYWYRQSLGQGLEFLIYFQGNSAPDKSGLPSDRFSAERTGGSVSTLTIQRTQQEDSAVYLCASSLVWGNTEAFFGQGTRLTVV.